The sequence of this T cell receptor (beta chain) was determined in a study of blood T cell repertoires in COVID-19. Overall study: Acute and convalescent COVID-19 specimens originated in the United States, Italy and Spain.

Trimming took off 3 bases at V and 2 bases at J, with 11 bases between the two ends. Germline lookup yields CDR1 SNHLY and CDR2 FYNNEI. The CDR3 totals 15 residues. Libraries were prepared by immunoSEQ multiplex PCR; TCRdb keeps only in-frame clonotypes and omits some of them. Here the sample spans roughly 21,000 clones, around 89% being singletons. This chain links TRBV2 with TRBJ1-5, with D perhaps matching TRBD1 (6 bases). This sequence was found in a man between 70 and 80 years old with active COVID-19. Sequenced sample: peripheral blood. The CDR3 DNA sequence: TGTGCCAGCAGTGAGGGGGGGCTTGGCAATCAGCCCCAGCATTTT. The encoded protein is CASSEGGLGNQPQHF.